These 21 T cell receptor beta chains came from one sample sequenced in a study of shared clonotypes between healthy human individuals. Profiling relied on immunoSEQ multiplex PCR, and the TCRdb table lists in-frame clones only, not all of them. The sample lists 1,500,000 or so clones, roughly 96% seen once, with about 1.2% in the top ten. The sample taken for sequencing was naive CD4+ T cells sorted from blood. Subset reported: CD45RA+ positively selected. The receptors shown here come from a man aged 25 to 45 in good health.

In this sample, this clone turned up once. Other nucleotide sequences from this sample produce the same CDR3. This chain joins TRBV11-2 and TRBJ2-2, with TRBD2 matching 7 bases. This CDR3 is 15 amino acids long. CDR1 and CDR2 from the germline V gene are SGHAT and FQNNGV. V gave up 2 bases and J gave up 5 bases; unmatched junction bases: 5. This CDR3 reads CASSLREGNTGELFF. CDR3 nucleotide sequence: TGTGCCAGCAGCTTAAGGGAGGGGAATACCGGGGAGCTGTTTTTT.

This clone was seen a single time. The gene calls are TRBV7-2 and TRBJ2-7; a weak D match, TRBD2 (5 bases). Germline-derived CDR1 and CDR2 are SGHTA and FQGNSA. This CDR3 is built from 14 residues. V lost 3 bases to trimming and J lost 3 bases, with 12 bases between them. The CDR3 here is CASSLRADHYEQYF. The CDR3 DNA reads TGTGCCAGCAGCTTGAGGGCAGATCACTACGAGCAGTACTTC.

V gene TRBV11-2 combines with J gene TRBJ2-7; 9 bases agree with TRBD2. Germline CDR1 SGHAT, CDR2 FQNNGV. The CDR3 has 15 residues. V lost 4 bases, J lost 0 bases, and 4 bases stayed unmatched. The CDR3 here is CASSSLAGSSYEQYF. The DNA for the CDR3 is TGTGCCAGCAGCTCCCTAGCGGGAAGCTCCTACGAGCAGTACTTC.

The gene calls are TRBV2 and TRBJ2-1; 9 bases are shared with TRBD2. Germline values: CDR1 SNHLY, CDR2 FYNNEI. The CDR3 is 15 amino acids. V shed 6 bases, J shed 9 bases, and the junction held 12 bases outside the gene matches. CDR3 protein: CASSLRTSVVGEQFF. Here the CDR3 DNA reads TGTGCCAGCAGCTTAAGGACTAGCGTGGTGGGTGAGCAGTTCTTC.

The V call is TRBV7-6, the J call TRBJ2-7; TRBD2 matches at 11 bases. The V gene's germline CDR1 is SGHVS and CDR2 FNYEAQ. The ends lost 4 bases at V and 0 bases at J; junction bases unmatched: 8. The CDR3 is 17 residues long. The CDR3 DNA reads as TGTGCCAGCAGCTCCATGGGGACTAGCGGACCCTCCTACGAGCAGTACTTC. This codes for CASSSMGTSGPSYEQYF.

The chain employs TRBV2 and TRBJ2-7, with D unresolved. Per the germline V gene, CDR1 is SNHLY and CDR2 is FYNNEI. CDR3 length: 13 amino acids. Trimming took off 10 bases at V and 3 bases at J, with 16 bases between the two ends. CDR3 nucleotide sequence: TGTGCCACCTCGTGGGGTCGTGACTACGAGCAGTACTTC. Protein sequence: CATSWGRDYEQYF.

This chain links TRBV7-4 with TRBJ1-5, with a possible D match to TRBD1 (5 bases). CDR1 SGHVT and CDR2 SQSDAQ come from the germline V gene. The CDR3 runs 15 residues. Trimming shortened V by 5 bases and J by 5 bases, and 16 bases separated the two germline ends. CDR3 DNA: TGTGCCAGCAGCCGACCCCGGGACTCATATCAGCCCCAGCATTTT. Protein sequence: CASSRPRDSYQPQHF.

This chain connects TRBV27 to TRBJ2-1; D is unclear. V lost 5 bases to trimming and J lost 5 bases, with 13 bases between them. Germline V lookup: CDR1 MNHEY, CDR2 SMNVEV (reference sequence). The CDR3 spans 14 residues. CDR3 sequence (DNA): TGTGCCAGCAGTAAAGGGCGGTGGGACAATGAGCAGTTCTTC. This gives the protein CASSKGRWDNEQFF.

The chain recombines TRBV5-1 with TRBJ2-2; 7 bases align to TRBD1. This CDR3 spans 14 amino acids. Losses at the gene ends were 3 bases for V and 6 bases for J; bases not matched to a gene: 5. The germline V gene has CDR1 SGHRS and CDR2 YFSETQ. CDR3 sequence reads: CASSSTGVAGELFF. Written as DNA, the CDR3 is TGCGCCAGCAGCTCAACAGGGGTGGCCGGGGAGCTGTTTTTT.

DNA for the CDR3: TGTGCCAGCAGCCTTTCGGGGAGGATGAACACTGAAGCTTTCTTT. It is translated as CASSLSGRMNTEAFF. J is TRBJ1-1 and V is TRBV14; no reliable D call. CDR1 and CDR2 (germline): SGHDN, FVKESK. CDR3 length: 15 amino acids. V was trimmed by 4 bases and J by 0 bases, leaving 12 bases between them.

This clone was observed a handful of times. The chain carries TRBV7-8 and TRBJ1-4; D gene unclear. V lost 5 bases and J lost 8, with 9 bases in between. Germline CDR1 SGHVS, CDR2 FQNEAQ. This CDR3 spans 12 amino acids. CDR3 region: CASSVSDEKLFF. The CDR3 DNA is TGTGCCAGCAGCGTCTCGGACGAAAAACTGTTTTTT.

The chain couples TRBV9 to TRBJ2-3; 16 positions match TRBD2. Per germline, CDR1 SGDLS and CDR2 YYNGEE. The junction had 19 bases not matched to a gene; V was cut back by 4 bases and J by 8 bases. The CDR3 totals 20 residues. CDR3 DNA sequence: TGTGCCAGCAGCCTCAATCCTTCGGGACTAGCGGGAGGGGTCATTAGTACGCAGTATTTT. Residues: CASSLNPSGLAGGVISTQYF.

The gene calls are TRBV7-3 and TRBJ2-1; D gene uncertain. V lost 4 bases and J lost 8, with 3 bases in between. The germline gives CDR1 SGHTA, CDR2 FQGTGA. This CDR3 has 10 residues. The CDR3 DNA is TGTGCCAGCAGCTGGTATGAGCAGTTCTTC. Its translation is CASSWYEQFF.

The chain has TRBV27 and TRBJ2-5; D is undetermined. Germline loops: CDR1 MNHEY, CDR2 SMNVEV (reference sequence). The CDR3 runs 11 residues. With 5 bases removed from V and 2 bases from J, the gap between germline ends came to 3 bases. CDR3 region: CASSRQETQYF. DNA for the CDR3: TGTGCCAGCAGTCGGCAAGAGACCCAGTACTTC.

The chain employs TRBV4-1 and TRBJ2-5; TRBD1 agrees at 9 bases. The germline V gene encodes CDR1 MGHRA and CDR2 YSYEKL. This CDR3 spans 17 amino acids. V dropped 1 base and J dropped 5; count of bases not matched to a gene: 11. CDR3 sequence: CASSQGTTGGAMETQYF. As DNA, the CDR3 is TGCGCCAGCAGCCAAGGGACAACAGGGGGCGCAATGGAGACCCAGTACTTC.

This chain links TRBV9 with TRBJ2-3, with 8 bases matching TRBD2. The CDR3 sequence is 14 residues long. J was trimmed by 6 bases and V by 4 bases; bases with no gene match: 7. Germline CDR1 and CDR2: SGDLS and YYNGEE. The DNA of the CDR3 is TGTGCCAGCAGCCACCTAAGCGGGGGTGATACGCAGTATTTT. Translating it yields CASSHLSGGDTQYF.

This chain connects TRBV28 to TRBJ1-1; D may be TRBD1 (5 bases). The CDR3 consists of 15 residues. V was shortened by 4 bases and J by 6 bases, with 18 bases between the two germline ends. Germline V gives CDR1 MDHEN, CDR2 SYDVKM. The CDR3, as DNA: TGTGCCAGCAGTTCCGGGGGGGGTATCTACGCTGAAGCTTTCTTT. Amino acids: CASSSGGGIYAEAFF.

The chain recombines TRBV7-2 with TRBJ2-5; 13 bases align to TRBD2. The better agreement between TRBJ2-7 and the DNA end casts doubt on the J call. Germline V gene data show CDR1 as SGHTA and CDR2 as FQGNSA. This CDR3 is built from 15 residues. CDR3 DNA: TGTGCCAGCAGCTCACTAGCGGGAGGGCCGGGCGAGCAGTACTTC. It is translated as CASSSLAGGPGEQYF.

V gene TRBV6-5 combines with J gene TRBJ2-7; the D is unclear. V was cut by 7 bases and J by 0 bases, with 7 bases left in between. Germline V gene lookup returns CDR1 MNHEY and CDR2 SVGAGI. CDR3 size: 12 residues. The CDR3 DNA is TGTGCCAGCACGGCCAGCTCCTACGAGCAGTACTTC. Translation: CASTASSYEQYF.

The chain employs TRBV11-2 and TRBJ2-5; the D is unclear. This CDR3 is 13 amino acids long. Between the trimmed V and J ends, which lost 6 bases and 4 bases, there was a span of 12 bases. In germline, CDR1 is SGHAT, CDR2 FQNNGV. The CDR3 sequence is CASRYVGSETQYF. Written as DNA, the CDR3 is TGTGCCAGCAGATACGTCGGGTCAGAGACCCAGTACTTC.

Only one count was recorded for this clone. The chain joins TRBV11-3 to TRBJ1-1, with D possibly matching TRBD1 (6 bases). The length of the CDR3 is 14 residues. The germline gives CDR1 SGHNT, CDR2 YENEEA. Trimming stripped 1 base from V and 6 bases from J, with 12 bases between. CDR3 bases: TGTGCCAGCAGCTTAGTGACAGGAGGCGCTGAAGCTTTCTTT. Translation gives CASSLVTGGAEAFF.